This T cell receptor beta chain came from a study of CD8 T cells in ankylosing spondylitis. Study-level findings and limits: Ankylosing spondylitis blood seemed to carry a telltale TCR beta motif made of about 8 highly homologous variants.

With molecular barcodes, quantitative 5'-RACE was used to make the TCR beta libraries. Each CDR3 protein is one row after TCRdb ran MiXCR on the 5' RACE reads. Of roughly 470,000 distinct CDR3 sequences listed, 26% are singletons. Worth noting for this clonotype: Its specificity is not known.

This CDR3 comprises 14 residues. Trimming stripped 6 bases from V and 5 bases from J, with 14 bases between. The rearrangement links TRBV12-3 or TRBV12-4 to TRBJ1-5; D possibly corresponds to TRBD1 (5 bases). This receptor was identified in a male donor with ankylosing spondylitis. What was sequenced was blood, either unsorted or a sorted T cell fraction (not recorded which). The CDR3 sequence is CASRTQGRYQPQHF. The CDR3 DNA reads TGTGCCAGCAGGACCCAGGGAAGGTATCAGCCCCAGCATTTT.